The source of this TCR beta chain is a study of CD8+ T cells in alopecia areata. About the study: Twice a day, 5 to 10 mg of oral tofacitinib was administered to treated patients. Study results and caveats: Sequencing of scalp tissue also captures the resident alphabeta T cells of normal skin. Lesional tissue from the scalp (especially in alopecia totalis/universalis) showed higher clonality than normal scalp.

On this clone: The antigen is not known.

RNA was extracted and reverse transcribed into cDNA as the sequencing template. The table came from immunoSEQ multiplex PCR; TCRdb's copy has only in-frame clones and leaves some out. The sample lists tens of thousands of clones; 55% to 75% were seen once. Alopecia areata patients gave lesional scalp punch biopsies and peripheral blood samples. In germline, CDR1 is SEHNR, CDR2 FQNEAQ (reference sequence). V lost 4 bases, J lost 3 bases, and 5 bases stayed unmatched. This CDR3 has 15 residues. Specimen: CD8+ T cells sorted from blood, collected at week 0. The chain has TRBV7-9 and TRBJ1-4; 7 bases line up with TRBD1. The origin of this receptor is a human donor with alopecia areata. The CDR3 region is CASSYTGTANEKLFF. The DNA of the CDR3 is TGTGCCAGCAGCTATACAGGGACAGCTAATGAAAAACTGTTTTTT.